This paragraph reports one TCR beta chain. The antigen is not known. The record originates from a study of T cell responses to AZD1222 COVID-19 vaccine. The protocol was immunoSEQ multiplex PCR, while the TCRdb copy is restricted to in-frame clones and leaves out a portion. The sample has 25,000 to 35,000 clones; 75% to 90% are singletons. After removal of 8 bases from V and 0 bases from J, the junction contained 10 bases not matched to a gene. The CDR3 consists of 17 residues. Per the germline V gene, CDR1 is SGHVS and CDR2 is FNYEAQ. Study-wide points: Targets within unmutated variant regions were reportedly found for nearly half of spike-specific TCRs. Baseline testing showed seropositivity in only six or seven AZD1222 recipients. White British people made up most donors, females outnumbered males, and clonal diversity was possibly underestimated. Two AZD1222 administrations were followed by greater Spike-specific TCR breadth and depth.

The source was peripheral blood, collected on day 0 of AZD1222 vaccination. The TCR sequence derives from an adult in good health. This rearrangement joins TRBV7-6 to TRBJ2-1; 10 nucleotides align to TRBD2. CDR3 region: CASGPLAGLDSYNEQFF. The CDR3 nucleotides are TGTGCCAGCGGGCCACTAGCGGGACTTGACTCCTACAATGAGCAGTTCTTC. Using reference TRBV7-6 and TRBJ2-1 for the parts outside the CDR3, the full variable domain is GAGVSQSPRYKVTKRGQDVALRCDPISGHVSLYWYRQALGQGPEFLTYFNYEAQQDKSGLPNDRFSAERPEGSISTLTIQRTEQRDSAMYRCASGPLAGLDSYNEQFFGPGTRLTVL.